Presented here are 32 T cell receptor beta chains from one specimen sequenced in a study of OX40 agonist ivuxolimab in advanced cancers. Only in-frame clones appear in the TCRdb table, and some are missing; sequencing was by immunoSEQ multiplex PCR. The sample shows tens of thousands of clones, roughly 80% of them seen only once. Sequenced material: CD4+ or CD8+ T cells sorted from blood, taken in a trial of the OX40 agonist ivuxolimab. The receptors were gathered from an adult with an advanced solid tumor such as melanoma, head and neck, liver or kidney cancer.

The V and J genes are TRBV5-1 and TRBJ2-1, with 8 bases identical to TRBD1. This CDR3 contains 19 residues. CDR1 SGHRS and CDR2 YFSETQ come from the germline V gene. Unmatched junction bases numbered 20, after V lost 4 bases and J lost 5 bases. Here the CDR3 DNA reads TGCGCCAGCAGCCTACCGACAGGGGTTTCGATCACTAGGGACAATGAGCAGTTCTTC. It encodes CASSLPTGVSITRDNEQFF.

CDR3 sequence reads: CASSLDPVVAGATGELFF. DNA for the CDR3: TGTGCCAGCAGCTTAGATCCCGTGGTAGCGGGGGCGACCGGGGAGCTGTTTTTT. The chain uses TRBV11-3 and TRBJ2-2; 9 bases are shared with TRBD2. There are 18 residues in the CDR3. J lost 5 bases, V lost 0 bases, and 10 bases had no gene match. Germline V gives CDR1 SGHNT, CDR2 YENEEA.

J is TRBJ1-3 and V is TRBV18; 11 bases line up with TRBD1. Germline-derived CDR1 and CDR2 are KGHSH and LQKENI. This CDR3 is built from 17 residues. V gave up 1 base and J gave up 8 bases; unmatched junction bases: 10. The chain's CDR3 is CASSPLSGQGARDTIYF. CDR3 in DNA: TGTGCCAGCTCACCACTCTCCGGACAGGGGGCGCGGGACACCATATATTTT.

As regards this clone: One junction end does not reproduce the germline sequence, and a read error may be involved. The CDR3 nucleotides are TGTGCTAGCAGCTTAGTTGAAGGACAGCAAGAGACCCAGTACTTC. Protein product: CASSLVEGQQETQYF. The chain recombines TRBV7-7 with TRBJ2-5, with D tentatively TRBD1 (6 bases). Germline V gene data show CDR1 as SSHAT and CDR2 as FNYEAQ (reference sequence). There are 15 residues in the CDR3.

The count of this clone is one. The CDR3 sequence is CASSLTVGTTGELFF. The CDR3 DNA reads as TGTGCCAGCAGCTTAACAGTGGGGACCACCGGGGAGCTGTTTTTT. This chain joins TRBV5-4 and TRBJ2-2; D may match TRBD1 or TRBD2 (5 bases each). Deletions cut 2 bases from V and 4 bases from J, with 12 bases between. The CDR3 is 15 amino acids. Germline V gene lookup returns CDR1 SGHNT and CDR2 YYREEE (reference sequence).

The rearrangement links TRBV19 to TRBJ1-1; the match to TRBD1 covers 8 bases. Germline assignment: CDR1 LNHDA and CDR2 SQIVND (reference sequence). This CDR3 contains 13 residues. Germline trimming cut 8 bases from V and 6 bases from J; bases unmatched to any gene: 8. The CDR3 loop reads CASGSRGLAEAFF. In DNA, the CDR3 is TGTGCCAGTGGTTCCAGGGGGCTAGCTGAAGCTTTCTTT.

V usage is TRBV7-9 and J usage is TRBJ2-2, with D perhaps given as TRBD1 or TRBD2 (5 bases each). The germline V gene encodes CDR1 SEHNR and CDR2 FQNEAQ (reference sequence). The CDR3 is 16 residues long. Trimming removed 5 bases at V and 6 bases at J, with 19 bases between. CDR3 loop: CASSHRGQGDAGELFF. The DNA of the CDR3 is TGTGCCAGCAGCCACCGCGGCCAGGGAGACGCCGGGGAGCTGTTTTTT. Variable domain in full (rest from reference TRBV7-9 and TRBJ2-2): DTGVSQNPRHKITKRGQNVTFRCDPISEHNRLYWYRQTLGQGPEFLTYFQNEAQLEKSRLLSDRFSAERPKGSFSTLEIQRTEQGDSAMYLCASSHRGQGDAGELFFGEGSRLTVL.

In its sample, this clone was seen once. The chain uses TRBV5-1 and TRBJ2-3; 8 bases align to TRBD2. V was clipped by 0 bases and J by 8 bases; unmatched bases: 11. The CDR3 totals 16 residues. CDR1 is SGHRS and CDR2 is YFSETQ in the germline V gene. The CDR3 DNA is TGCGCCAGCAGCTTGGGGAGGGGGACTAGAGTAGGTACGCAGTATTTT. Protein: CASSLGRGTRVGTQYF.

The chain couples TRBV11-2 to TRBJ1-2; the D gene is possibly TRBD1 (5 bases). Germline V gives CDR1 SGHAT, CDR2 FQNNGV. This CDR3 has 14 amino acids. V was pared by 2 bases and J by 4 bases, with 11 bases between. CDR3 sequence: CASSLSEGSYGYTF. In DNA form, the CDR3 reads TGTGCCAGCAGCTTATCCGAGGGGAGCTATGGCTACACCTTC.

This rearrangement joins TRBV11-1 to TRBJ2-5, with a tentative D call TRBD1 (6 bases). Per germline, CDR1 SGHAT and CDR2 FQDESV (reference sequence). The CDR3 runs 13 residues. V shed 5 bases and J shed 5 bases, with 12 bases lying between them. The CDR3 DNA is TGTGCCAGCAGCAGGGGGTTGTGGGAGACCCAGTACTTC. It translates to CASSRGLWETQYF.

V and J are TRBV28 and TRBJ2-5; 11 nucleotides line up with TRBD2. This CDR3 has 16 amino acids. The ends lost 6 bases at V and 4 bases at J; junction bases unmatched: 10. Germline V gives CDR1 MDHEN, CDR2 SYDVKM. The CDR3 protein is CASRGWLAGGSETQYF. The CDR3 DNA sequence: TGTGCCAGCAGGGGGTGGCTAGCGGGGGGTTCAGAGACCCAGTACTTC.

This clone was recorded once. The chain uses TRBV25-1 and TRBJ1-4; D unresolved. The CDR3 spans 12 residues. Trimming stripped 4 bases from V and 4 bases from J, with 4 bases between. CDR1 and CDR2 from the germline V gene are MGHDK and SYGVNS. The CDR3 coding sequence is TGTGCCAGCAGTGCGTTTAATGAAAAACTGTTTTTT. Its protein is CASSAFNEKLFF. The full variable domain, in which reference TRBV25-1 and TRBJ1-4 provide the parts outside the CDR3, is EADIYQTPRYLVIGTGKKITLECSQTMGHDKMYWYQQDPGMELHLIHYSYGVNSTEKGDLSSESTVSRIRTEHFPLTLESARPSHTSQYLCASSAFNEKLFFGSGTQLSVL.

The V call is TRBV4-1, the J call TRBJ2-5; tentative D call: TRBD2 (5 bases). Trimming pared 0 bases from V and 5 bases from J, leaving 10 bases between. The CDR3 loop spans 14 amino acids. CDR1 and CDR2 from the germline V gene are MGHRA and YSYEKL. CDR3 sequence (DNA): TGCGCCAGCAGCCAAGATCTTCCGGGGGAGACCCAGTACTTC. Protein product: CASSQDLPGETQYF.

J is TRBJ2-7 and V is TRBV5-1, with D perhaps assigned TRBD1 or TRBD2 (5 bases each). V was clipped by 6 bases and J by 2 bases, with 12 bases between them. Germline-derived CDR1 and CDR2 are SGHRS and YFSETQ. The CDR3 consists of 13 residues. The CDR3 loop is CASTRGDPYEQYF. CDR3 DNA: TGCGCCAGCACTAGAGGGGACCCCTACGAGCAGTACTTC.

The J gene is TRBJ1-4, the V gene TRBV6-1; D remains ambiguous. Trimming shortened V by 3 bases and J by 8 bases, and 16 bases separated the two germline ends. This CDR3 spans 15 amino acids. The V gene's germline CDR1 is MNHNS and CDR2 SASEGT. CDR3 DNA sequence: TGTGCCAGCAGTGACAATGCCGGCCTCGGCGAAAAACTGTTTTTT. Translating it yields CASSDNAGLGEKLFF.

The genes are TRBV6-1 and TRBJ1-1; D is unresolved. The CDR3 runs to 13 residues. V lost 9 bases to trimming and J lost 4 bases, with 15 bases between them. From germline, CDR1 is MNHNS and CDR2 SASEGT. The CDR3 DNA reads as TGTGCCAGTACCACTTCCCGAGGCACTGAAGCTTTCTTT. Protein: CASTTSRGTEAFF.

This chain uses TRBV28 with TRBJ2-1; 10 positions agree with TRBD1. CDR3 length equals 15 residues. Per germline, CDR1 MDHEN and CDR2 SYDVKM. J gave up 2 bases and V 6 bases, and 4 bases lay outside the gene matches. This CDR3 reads CASRGQGTPYNEQFF. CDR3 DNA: TGTGCCAGCAGGGGACAGGGGACCCCCTACAATGAGCAGTTCTTC.

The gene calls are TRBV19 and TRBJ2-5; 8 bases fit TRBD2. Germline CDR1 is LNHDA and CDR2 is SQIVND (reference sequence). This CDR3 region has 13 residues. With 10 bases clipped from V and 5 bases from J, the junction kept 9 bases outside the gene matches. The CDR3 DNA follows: TGTGCCACCCACCCGGGAGGGAGGGAGACCCAGTACTTC. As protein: CATHPGGRETQYF.

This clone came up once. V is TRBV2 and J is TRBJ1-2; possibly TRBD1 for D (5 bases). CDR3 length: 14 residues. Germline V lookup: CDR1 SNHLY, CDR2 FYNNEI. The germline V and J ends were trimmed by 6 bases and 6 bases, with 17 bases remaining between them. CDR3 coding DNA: TGTGCCAGCAGATCTAGGGGATTAGGCGATGGCTACACCTTC. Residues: CASRSRGLGDGYTF.

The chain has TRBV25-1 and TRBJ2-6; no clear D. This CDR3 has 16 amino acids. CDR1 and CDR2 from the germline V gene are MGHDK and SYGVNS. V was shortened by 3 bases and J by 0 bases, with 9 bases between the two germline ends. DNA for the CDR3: TGTGCCAGCAGTGAGGGGATTGGCTCTGGGGCCAACGTCCTGACTTTC. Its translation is CASSEGIGSGANVLTF.

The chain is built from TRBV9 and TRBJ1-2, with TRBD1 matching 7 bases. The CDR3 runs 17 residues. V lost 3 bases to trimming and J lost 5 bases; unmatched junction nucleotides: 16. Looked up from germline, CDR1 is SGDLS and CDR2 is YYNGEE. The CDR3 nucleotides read TGTGCCAGCAGCGATTCCCCTTTTACAGGGACAGCGTATGGCTACACCTTC. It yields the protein CASSDSPFTGTAYGYTF.

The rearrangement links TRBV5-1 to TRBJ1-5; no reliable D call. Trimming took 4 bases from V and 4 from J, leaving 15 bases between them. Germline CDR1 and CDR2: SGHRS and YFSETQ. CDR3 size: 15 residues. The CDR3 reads CASSADGRNNQPQHF. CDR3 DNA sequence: TGCGCCAGCAGCGCGGATGGCAGGAATAATCAGCCCCAGCATTTT.

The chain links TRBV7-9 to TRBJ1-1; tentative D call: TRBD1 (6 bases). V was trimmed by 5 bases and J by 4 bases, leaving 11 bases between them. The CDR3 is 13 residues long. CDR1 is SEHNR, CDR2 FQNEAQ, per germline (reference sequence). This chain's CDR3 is CASSEQGGTEAFF. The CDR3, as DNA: TGTGCCAGCAGCGAACAGGGTGGCACTGAAGCTTTCTTT.

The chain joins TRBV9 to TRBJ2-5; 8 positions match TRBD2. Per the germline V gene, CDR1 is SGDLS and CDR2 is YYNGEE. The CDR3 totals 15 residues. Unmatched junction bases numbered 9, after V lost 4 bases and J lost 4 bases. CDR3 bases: TGTGCCAGCAGCCCACTGCCGGGGGGGCGAGAGACCCAGTACTTC. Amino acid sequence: CASSPLPGGRETQYF.

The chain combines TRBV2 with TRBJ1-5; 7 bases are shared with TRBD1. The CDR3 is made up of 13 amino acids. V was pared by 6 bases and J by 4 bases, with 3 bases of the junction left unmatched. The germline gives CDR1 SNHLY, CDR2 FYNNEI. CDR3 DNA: TGTGCCAGCAGGGGACAGAGTAATCAGCCCCAGCATTTT. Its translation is CASRGQSNQPQHF.

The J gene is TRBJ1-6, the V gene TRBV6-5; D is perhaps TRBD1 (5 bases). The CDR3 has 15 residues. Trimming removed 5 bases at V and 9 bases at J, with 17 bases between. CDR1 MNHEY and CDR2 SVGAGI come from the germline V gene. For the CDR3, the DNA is TGTGCCAGCAGTCACCGACCGGCCGGGGGTTCACCCCTCCACTTT. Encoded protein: CASSHRPAGGSPLHF.

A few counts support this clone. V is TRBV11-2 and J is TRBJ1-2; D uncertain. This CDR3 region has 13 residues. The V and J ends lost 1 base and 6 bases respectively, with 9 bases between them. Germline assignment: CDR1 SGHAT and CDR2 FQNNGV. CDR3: CASSLGGYDGYTF. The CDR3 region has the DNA TGTGCCAGCAGCTTAGGAGGGTACGATGGCTACACCTTC.

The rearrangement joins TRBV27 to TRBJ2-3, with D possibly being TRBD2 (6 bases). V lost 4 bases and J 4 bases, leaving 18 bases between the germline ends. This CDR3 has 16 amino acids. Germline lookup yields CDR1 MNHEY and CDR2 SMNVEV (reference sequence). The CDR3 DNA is TGTGCCAGCAGTTCAATATGGGACTCTTCAGCAGATACGCAGTATTTT. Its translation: CASSSIWDSSADTQYF.

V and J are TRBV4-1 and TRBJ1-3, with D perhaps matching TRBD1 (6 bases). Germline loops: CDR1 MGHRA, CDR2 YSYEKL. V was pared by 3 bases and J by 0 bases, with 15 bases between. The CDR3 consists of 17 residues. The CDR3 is CASSHPPTDSSGNTIYF. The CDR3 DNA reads TGCGCCAGCAGCCACCCACCGACGGACAGCTCTGGAAACACCATATATTTT.

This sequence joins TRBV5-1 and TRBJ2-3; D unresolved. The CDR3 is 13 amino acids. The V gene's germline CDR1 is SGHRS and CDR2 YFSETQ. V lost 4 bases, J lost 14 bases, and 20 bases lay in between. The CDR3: CASSPDERADLYF. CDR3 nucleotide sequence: TGCGCCAGCAGCCCCGATGAACGGGCCGACCTGTATTTT.

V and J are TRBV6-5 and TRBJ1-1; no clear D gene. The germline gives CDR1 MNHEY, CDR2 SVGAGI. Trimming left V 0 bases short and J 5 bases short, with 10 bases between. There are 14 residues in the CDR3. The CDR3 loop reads CASSYSGGRTEAFF. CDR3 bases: TGTGCCAGCAGTTACTCTGGAGGGCGTACTGAAGCTTTCTTT.

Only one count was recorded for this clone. As DNA, the CDR3 is TGCGCCAGCAGACTCTTAAGGGGCGGGGGGAAGTACCAAGAGACCCAGTACTTC. Translated: CASRLLRGGGKYQETQYF. The J gene is TRBJ2-5, the V gene TRBV10-1; 8 bases match TRBD2. Germline V gene lookup returns CDR1 WNHNN and CDR2 SYGVQD (reference sequence). V lost 6 bases to trimming and J lost 0 bases; unmatched junction nucleotides: 15. The CDR3 spans 18 residues.